The entry below gives a single TCR beta chain sequence along with its context. Ten or more counts support this clonotype. No cognate antigen has been identified for it. No per-base quality is available; no much larger clone lies one base away. Explained via the paper, the time point label denotes: sample taken at primary tumor resection. Samples were obtained from 72 patients with early-stage, untreated non-small cell lung cancer from the lung TRACERx cohort. Without any cell sorting, TCR sequencing was performed on whole RNA extracted either from tumor and nontumor lung tissue or from cryopreserved PBMC samples. Only patients for whom sufficient RNA was available from at least two tumor regions were selected for TCR sequencing. The library was prepared using 5' RACE. The instrument given in TCRdb is NextSeq 500. The TCR library protocol attached a unique molecular identifier to each TCR cDNA molecule to allow correction of PCR and sequencing errors. Per the source publication's procedure: TCR identification, UMI-based error correction and CDR3 extraction were all carried out with Decombinator tools. TCRs above a frequency of 2 per 1,000, corresponding to the top 1% of the tumor frequency distribution, were defined as expanded. Rényi diversity was computed with the R vegan package after subsampling each repertoire 100 times to 5,000 TCRs. CDR3 similarity networks were built from amino acid triplet string-kernel similarity, with CDR3s being connected when pairwise similarity was above 0.82. Clones were called with MiXCR by TCRdb after fastp trimmed the public reads at Q25, and only in-frame beta chains were retained. When rows share a CDR3 protein, they turn into one entry using the most common DNA and genes. TCRdb's processing, not the authors', yielded these V and J calls. For this sample the table gives 45,000 to 55,000 distinct CDR3 sequences, of which less than 5.5% were detected only once. The ten top clones hold around 10% of the sample.

The record originates from a study of spatial heterogeneity in lung cancer (dated by TCRdb to between 2018 and 2021). For context, the study as a whole: Beta-chain transcripts were consistently detected in greater numbers than alpha-chain transcripts, which likely reflects a higher abundance of beta-chain transcripts. In the raw uncorrected reads, each unique combination of TCR and UMI appeared more than ten times on average. The study quantitatively compared TCR alpha and beta repertoires across multiple tumor regions, matched nontumor lung and blood in non-small cell lung cancer. TCR repertoire features were related to nonsynonymous mutation counts determined by whole-exome sequencing of tumor tissue. At surgery, over 200 tumor regions, approximately 64 matched nontumor lung samples and 50 to 60 PBMC samples were TCR-sequenced for both alpha and beta chains.

CDR1 MNHNS and CDR2 SASEGT were looked up in the germline V gene. The CDR3, cysteine through phenylalanine, is 14 amino acids long. Only the CDR3 DNA stays, 42 bases, in frame from base 1. Trimming at the junction amounts to 6 bases on V and 2 bases on J, and the germline ends lie 13 bases apart. Beyond this particular receptor, the publication reports: Ubiquitous expanded tumor TCRs were found in blood more often at tumor resection than at routine follow-up. Confirming at a functional level the hypothesis that regional TCRs recognize regional mutations was considered to require additional single-cell paired TCR alpha and beta sequencing.

Sequenced here: PBMCs, sampled at surgery. This sequence originates from a male donor with early-stage non-small cell lung cancer. Here the chain combines TRBV6-1 and TRBJ1-1, with the D segment identity uncertain. The CDR3 sequence is CASSWGGGNTEAFF. The base sequence is TGTGCCAGCAGCTGGGGTGGAGGCAACACTGAAGCTTTCTTT.